The rows below give T cell receptor beta chains drawn from one sample of a study of memory CD4+ T cells and cytomegalovirus serostatus. The method was immunoSEQ multiplex PCR; TCRdb's version includes in-frame clones alone and lacks a portion of them. The sample lists approximately 61,000 clones; around three quarters were seen once. The material sequenced was memory CD4+ T cells from blood. All receptors come from an adult in good health and CMV-seronegative. Some clones in this sample may be carry-over from other donors' samples. CDR3s include the opening cysteine and the closing phenylalanine or tryptophan. Each record gives: D gene, V gene, J gene, CDR3 DNA, CDR3 protein. D genes are given only for firm matches.

D gene: -; V gene: TRBV5-4; J gene: TRBJ2-2; CDR3 DNA: TGTGCCAGCAGCTTGGTAGGAGGGACCGGGGAGCTGTTTTTT; CDR3 protein: CASSLVGGTGELFF
D gene: TRBD2; V gene: TRBV30; J gene: TRBJ2-7; CDR3 DNA: TGTGCCTGGAGAAGAGCGGGGGGGCTAACCTACGAGCAGTACTTC; CDR3 protein: CAWRRAGGLTYEQYF
D gene: -; V gene: TRBV5-1; J gene: TRBJ2-5; CDR3 DNA: TGCGCCAGCAGCTTGCAGGGCCTTAATGAAGAGACCCAGTACTTC; CDR3 protein: CASSLQGLNEETQYF
D gene: TRBD2; V gene: TRBV10-3; J gene: TRBJ2-1; CDR3 DNA: TGTGCCATCAGGGCTGGCGGGGGGGCTGGGGAGCAGTTCTTC; CDR3 protein: CAIRAGGGAGEQFF
D gene: -; V gene: TRBV19; J gene: TRBJ1-1; CDR3 DNA: TGTGCCAGTAGTATAGGGAGCAGAGTGGGGACCCAAAACACTGAAGCTTTCTTT; CDR3 protein: CASSIGSRVGTQNTEAFF
D gene: -; V gene: TRBV15; J gene: TRBJ1-4; CDR3 DNA: TGTGCCACCAGCAGAGATCGAGGGGCTGAAAAACTGTTTTTT; CDR3 protein: CATSRDRGAEKLFF
D gene: TRBD2; V gene: TRBV4-3; J gene: TRBJ2-7; CDR3 DNA: TGCGCCAGCAGCCACTCGTACATAGCGGGAGGCCCCCCCTACGAGCAGTACTTC; CDR3 protein: CASSHSYIAGGPPYEQYF
D gene: -; V gene: TRBV5-6; J gene: TRBJ2-7; CDR3 DNA: TGTGCCAGCAGGCGGGGTGTGGAGCAGTACTTC; CDR3 protein: CASRRGVEQYF
D gene: -; V gene: TRBV18; J gene: TRBJ2-7; CDR3 DNA: TGTGCCAGCTCACCGCCGGGGAACCCTGGCTACGAGCAGTACTTC; CDR3 protein: CASSPPGNPGYEQYF
D gene: -; V gene: TRBV4-1; J gene: TRBJ1-1; CDR3 DNA: TGCGCCAGCAGCCAAGATTTCGGCGTAGCCACTGAAGCTTTCTTT; CDR3 protein: CASSQDFGVATEAFF